These 22 T cell receptor beta chains came from one sample sequenced in a study of T cells in Graves' hyperthyroidism and ophthalmopathy. RNA transcripts yielded amplified TCR beta CDR3 regions. HTBI primers drove first-round RT-PCR of the TCR CDR3. TCRdb reprocessed the multiplex PCR reads with MiXCR, giving one entry per CDR3 protein. The table shows about 250,000 distinct CDR3 sequences, with approximately 23% occurring only once. Sequencing used blood. The source is a man younger than 45 with Graves' ophthalmopathy.

This clonotype was detected once. This rearrangement joins TRBV10-3 to TRBJ2-2, with a tentative D call TRBD2 (6 bases). Trimming took off 9 bases at V and 3 bases at J, with 11 bases between the two ends. Per the germline V gene, CDR1 is ENHRY and CDR2 is SYGVKD. The CDR3 totals 13 residues. Written as DNA, the CDR3 is TGTGCCATTGGTGGGGAGGACACCGGGGAGCTGTTTTTT. This gives the protein CAIGGEDTGELFF.

The chain couples TRBV29-1 to TRBJ2-4, with TRBD1 as a possible D gene (6 bases). The CDR3 has 16 residues. Per germline, CDR1 SQVTM and CDR2 ANQGSEA. Trimming pared 5 bases from V and 0 bases from J, leaving 17 bases between. The CDR3 DNA follows: TGCAGCGTTTCCGGGACAATGAGACCAGCCAAAAACATTCAGTACTTC. Translated: CSVSGTMRPAKNIQYF.

This sequence joins TRBV6-5 and TRBJ2-1, with 8 bases matching TRBD2. Looked up from germline, CDR1 is MNHEY and CDR2 is SVGAGI. Germline trimming cut 2 bases from V and 5 bases from J; bases unmatched to any gene: 8. This CDR3 comprises 16 residues. The DNA for the CDR3 is TGTGCCAGCAGTTACGAGAAGCGGGAGAGGAACAATGAGCAGTTCTTC. Translating gives CASSYEKRERNNEQFF.

The chain links TRBV19 to TRBJ2-3; D call uncertain. V lost 3 bases to trimming and J lost 4 bases, with 8 bases between them. Germline CDR1 and CDR2: LNHDA and SQIVND (reference sequence). The CDR3 loop spans 13 amino acids. The CDR3 nucleotides read TGTGCCAGTAGTATCGGGCGTTCAGATACGCAGTATTTT. It translates to CASSIGRSDTQYF.

The chain couples TRBV5-6 to TRBJ1-1; D call uncertain. CDR1 is SGHDT, CDR2 YYEEEE, per germline. With 4 bases removed from V and 0 bases from J, the gap between germline ends came to 7 bases. The CDR3 covers 13 residues. The CDR3 sequence: CASSHLVNTEAFF. In nucleotides, the CDR3 is TGTGCCAGCAGCCACCTCGTGAACACTGAAGCTTTCTTT. The full variable domain, its missing parts supplied by reference TRBV5-6 and TRBJ1-1, is DAGVTQSPTHLIKTRGQQVTLRCSPKSGHDTVSWYQQALGQGPQFIFQYYEEEERQRGNFPDRFSGHQFPNYSSELNVNALLLGDSALYLCASSHLVNTEAFFGQGTRLTVV.

This clonotype has ten or more counts. The chain recombines TRBV6-1 with TRBJ2-7; 8 bases are shared with TRBD2. CDR1 MNHNS and CDR2 SASEGT come from the germline V gene. This CDR3 region has 15 residues. The J segment lost 2 bases and the V segment lost 6 bases, leaving 9 bases of the junction unmatched. CDR3 protein: CASRLSSGYTYEQYF. The CDR3, as DNA: TGTGCCAGCAGATTATCTAGCGGGTACACCTACGAGCAGTACTTC.

This clonotype was picked up one time. The rearrangement uses TRBV4-1 and TRBJ2-7, with a tentative D call TRBD2 (5 bases). V lost 2 bases to trimming and J lost 7 bases, with 21 bases between them. Germline CDR1 MGHRA, CDR2 YSYEKL. The CDR3 contains 16 residues. This CDR3 reads CASSQPGVQTSGEQYF. Here the CDR3 DNA reads TGCGCCAGCAGCCAACCTGGGGTCCAAACTTCGGGGGAGCAGTACTTC.

A few counts support this clonotype. The V call is TRBV5-5, the J call TRBJ1-5; 7 positions match TRBD1. The length of the CDR3 is 17 residues. After removal of 5 bases from V and 2 bases from J, the junction contained 13 bases not matched to a gene. Germline loops: CDR1 SGHKS, CDR2 YYEKEE (reference sequence). Written as DNA, the CDR3 is TGTGCCAGCAGTCGAGCTGCCGGGGACAGAGGCAATCAGCCCCAGCATTTT. Translation gives CASSRAAGDRGNQPQHF.

This clonotype has a handful of counts. The chain uses TRBV6-1 and TRBJ2-1, with D possibly TRBD2 on 6 matching bases. Trimming cost V 2 bases and J 0 bases, with 14 bases left between them. This CDR3 region has 17 residues. Per the germline V gene, CDR1 is MNHNS and CDR2 is SASEGT. The CDR3 nucleotides are TGTGCCAGCAGTGAAAATCTGGCGGGGAGCTCCTACAATGAGCAGTTCTTC. It codes for CASSENLAGSSYNEQFF.

The chain is built from TRBV28 and TRBJ2-2, with 9 nucleotides matching TRBD1. The CDR3 sequence is 15 residues long. The J segment lost 5 bases and the V segment lost 5 bases, leaving 6 bases of the junction unmatched. CDR1 and CDR2 from the germline V gene are MDHEN and SYDVKM. CDR3 loop: CASSVTGGSTGELFF. The CDR3 DNA reads as TGTGCCAGCAGTGTTACAGGGGGCTCAACCGGGGAGCTGTTTTTT.

CDR3 in amino acids: CATSRPRRAYEQYF. The CDR3 region has the DNA TGTGCCACCAGCAGACCCCGCAGAGCCTACGAGCAGTACTTC. This sequence joins TRBV15 and TRBJ2-7, with no clear D. The V end was cut by 2 bases, the J end by 2 bases, with 10 bases between. In germline, CDR1 is LNHNV, CDR2 YYDKDF (reference sequence). The CDR3 is 14 residues long.

This clonotype occurred a few times. The chain is built from TRBV6-2 or TRBV6-3 and TRBJ2-1, with D perhaps TRBD2 (5 bases). V was cut by 2 bases and J by 5 bases, with 10 bases left in between. Germline assignment: CDR1 MNHEY and CDR2 SVGEGT. There are 14 residues in the CDR3. The DNA for the CDR3 is TGTGCCAGCAGTTACCGCCCGGGGAACAATGAGCAGTTCTTC. Protein product: CASSYRPGNNEQFF.

The chain is built from TRBV7-9 and TRBJ2-4, with D possibly TRBD1 on 5 matching bases. The V and J ends lost 2 bases and 8 bases respectively, with 10 bases between them. The length of the CDR3 is 13 residues. Germline values: CDR1 SEHNR, CDR2 FQNEAQ (reference sequence). Here the CDR3 reads CASSLPGWDIQYF. DNA of the CDR3: TGTGCCAGCAGCTTACCAGGGTGGGACATTCAGTACTTC.

Only a few counts were recorded for this clonotype. The V call is TRBV5-1, the J call TRBJ1-1; 9 nucleotides align to TRBD1. This CDR3 is built from 13 residues. Germline trimming cut 5 bases from V and 7 bases from J; bases unmatched to any gene: 6. CDR1 is SGHRS, CDR2 YFSETQ, per germline. CDR3 in amino acids: CASRSGTGIEAFF. CDR3 coding DNA: TGCGCCAGCAGATCCGGGACAGGGATTGAAGCTTTCTTT.

This clonotype was seen ten or more times. The gene calls are TRBV28 and TRBJ2-1; D is tentatively TRBD1 or TRBD2 (5 bases each). The V end was cut by 8 bases, the J end by 0 bases, with 14 bases between. This CDR3 spans 15 amino acids. CDR1 and CDR2 from the germline V gene are MDHEN and SYDVKM. CDR3: CASGGRVSSYNEQFF. The CDR3 DNA is TGTGCCAGCGGGGGACGGGTGAGCTCCTACAATGAGCAGTTCTTC.

V gene TRBV18 combines with J gene TRBJ2-3; D is undetermined. CDR3 length: 14 amino acids. Trimming stripped 0 bases from V and 2 bases from J, with 6 bases between. The germline V gene has CDR1 KGHSH and CDR2 LQKENI. As DNA, the CDR3 is TGTGCCAGCTCACCACCGGCTAACACAGATACGCAGTATTTT. This codes for CASSPPANTDTQYF.

This clonotype was observed a few times. This chain joins TRBV30 and TRBJ2-3; the D gene is possibly TRBD2 (6 bases). With 1 base removed from V and 1 base from J, the gap between germline ends came to 18 bases. Germline assignment: CDR1 GTSNPN and CDR2 SVGIG (reference sequence). The CDR3 spans 17 residues. The CDR3 region is CAWSALLAAARTDTQYF. The CDR3 bases are TGTGCCTGGAGTGCTCTACTAGCTGCGGCTCGCACAGATACGCAGTATTTT.

This chain connects TRBV6-6 to TRBJ2-6; the D gene is possibly TRBD1 (6 bases). The germline gives CDR1 MNHNY, CDR2 SVGAGI (reference sequence). The V gene lost 2 bases and the J gene lost 3 bases, with 23 bases spanning the gap. The CDR3 sequence is 20 residues long. CDR3: CASSYQGRQGIHFGANVLTF. In DNA, the CDR3 is TGTGCCAGCAGTTACCAGGGTAGGCAGGGGATCCACTTTGGGGCCAACGTCCTGACTTTC.

This clonotype has a count of ten or more. The gene calls are TRBV11-3 and TRBJ2-2, with 8 bases lining up with TRBD1. This CDR3 is built from 14 residues. CDR1 and CDR2 from the germline V gene are SGHNT and YENEEA. With 6 bases clipped from V and 4 bases from J, the junction kept 4 bases outside the gene matches. CDR3 coding DNA: TGTGCCAGCAGATGGACAGGGCGCACCGGGGAGCTGTTTTTT. Protein sequence: CASRWTGRTGELFF.

Ten or more counts support this clonotype. The chain couples TRBV2 to TRBJ2-7; 7 nucleotides match TRBD2. With V trimmed by 3 bases and J by 1 base, 6 bases remained unmatched. The CDR3 has 15 amino acids. CDR1 and CDR2 from the germline V gene are SNHLY and FYNNEI. The CDR3 sequence is CASSDPPSGSYEQYF. CDR3 DNA: TGTGCCAGCAGTGACCCCCCTAGCGGTTCCTACGAGCAGTACTTC. Together with reference TRBV2 and TRBJ2-7, the CDR3 gives the full variable domain: EPEVTQTPSHQVTQMGQEVILRCVPISNHLYFYWYRQILGQKVEFLVSFYNNEISEKSEIFDDQFSVERPDGSNFTLKIRSTKLEDSAMYFCASSDPPSGSYEQYFGPGTRLTVT.

This clonotype was found many times. The chain carries TRBV2 and TRBJ1-6, with a tentative D call TRBD1 (5 bases). V gave up 3 bases and J gave up 10 bases, with 19 bases separating them. Germline lookup yields CDR1 SNHLY and CDR2 FYNNEI. The CDR3 is 16 amino acids. This chain's CDR3 is CASSDLDGTHWSPLHF. CDR3 in DNA: TGTGCCAGCAGTGACTTAGACGGGACCCATTGGTCACCCCTCCACTTT.

This clonotype was seen a handful of times. CDR3 in amino acids: CASSQERGAGQPQHF. The CDR3 DNA reads TGTGCCAGCAGCCAAGAAAGGGGGGCAGGTCAGCCCCAGCATTTT. This chain connects TRBV4-2 to TRBJ1-5, with a tentative D call TRBD1 (6 bases). Germline assignment: CDR1 LGHNA and CDR2 YNFKEQ. The ends were cut back, 0 bases at V and 6 bases at J, with 12 bases in the middle. The CDR3 extends over 15 amino acids.